Below are 15 T cell receptor beta chains sequenced from a single sample in a study of OX40 agonist ivuxolimab in advanced cancers. TCRdb's copy holds only in-frame clones and misses some; the assay was immunoSEQ multiplex PCR. The repertoire consists of 90,000 or so clones, with roughly 91% occurring once and the leading ten covering around 2.7%. The sample in question was CD4+ or CD8+ T cells sorted from blood, obtained in a trial of the OX40 agonist ivuxolimab. The receptors shown here come from an adult with an advanced solid tumor such as melanoma, head and neck, liver or kidney cancer.

Here the CDR3 reads CASRPAGSSYNEQFF. CDR3 DNA sequence: TGTGCCAGCCGACCTGCGGGGAGCTCCTACAATGAGCAGTTCTTC. The V gene is TRBV2, the J gene TRBJ2-1; the D gene is possibly TRBD2 (6 bases). The germline CDR1 and CDR2 sequences are SNHLY and FYNNEI. The ends were cut back, 8 bases at V and 0 bases at J, with 14 bases in the middle. This CDR3 spans 15 amino acids.

This chain links TRBV5-1 with TRBJ2-1, with 11 bases fitting TRBD2. Trimming at V came to 4 bases and at J to 9 bases, leaving 9 bases not matched to a gene. CDR3 length: 15 amino acids. Germline-derived CDR1 and CDR2 are SGHRS and YFSETQ. CDR3: CASSVGLADPTEQFF. The CDR3 nucleotides are TGCGCCAGCAGCGTGGGACTAGCGGACCCCACTGAGCAGTTCTTC.

The J gene is TRBJ2-7, the V gene TRBV4-3; 9 bases are a match to TRBD1. The CDR3 loop spans 16 amino acids. V was pared by 3 bases and J by 5 bases, with 11 bases of the junction left unmatched. CDR1 and CDR2 (germline): LGHNA, YSLEER. The CDR3 protein is CASSHLHGTGRNEQYF. DNA of the CDR3: TGCGCCAGCAGCCACCTACACGGGACAGGGAGGAACGAGCAGTACTTC.

The chain uses TRBV19 and TRBJ2-7; TRBD1 aligns across 7 bases. This CDR3 is built from 11 residues. CDR1 and CDR2 (germline): LNHDA, SQIVND (reference sequence). Germline trimming cut 9 bases from V and 6 bases from J; bases unmatched to any gene: 5. CDR3 sequence reads: CARLTGFEQYF. The DNA of the CDR3 is TGTGCCAGATTGACAGGGTTCGAGCAGTACTTC.

This chain links TRBV6-1 with TRBJ1-5; D is unresolved. V was trimmed by 6 bases and J by 7 bases, leaving 13 bases between them. The CDR3 has 13 residues. In germline, CDR1 is MNHNS, CDR2 SASEGT. CDR3 in DNA: TGTGCCAGCAGCCACGCGGCGGGGCAGCCCCAGCATTTT. Amino acid sequence: CASSHAAGQPQHF.

The chain employs TRBV4-2 and TRBJ2-2; D is undetermined. Germline V CDR1 and CDR2: LGHNA, YNFKEQ. V was pared by 1 base and J by 8 bases, with 14 bases between. This CDR3 has 15 residues. CDR3 residues: CASSQVFPLTGELFF. CDR3 coding DNA: TGTGCCAGCAGCCAAGTGTTCCCATTGACGGGGGAGCTGTTTTTT.

V and J are TRBV10-3 and TRBJ2-1; 7 nucleotides match TRBD1. This CDR3 has 12 residues. The V gene's germline CDR1 is ENHRY and CDR2 SYGVKD. J was trimmed by 7 bases and V by 5 bases; bases with no gene match: 2. Written as DNA, the CDR3 is TGTGCCATCAGTACACAGGGGAATGAGCAGTTCTTC. Its translation: CAISTQGNEQFF.

This rearrangement joins TRBV19 to TRBJ2-5; D gene ambiguous. Trimming removed 5 bases from V and 4 bases from J, with 14 bases in between. The CDR3 runs to 14 residues. Germline V gene lookup returns CDR1 LNHDA and CDR2 SQIVND (reference sequence). The CDR3: CASSYGYYAETQYF. The CDR3 nucleotides read TGTGCCAGTAGTTACGGGTACTATGCAGAGACCCAGTACTTC.

The V call is TRBV18, the J call TRBJ2-1; 9 positions agree with TRBD2. Losses at the gene ends were 4 bases for V and 5 bases for J; bases not matched to a gene: 9. Per the germline V gene, CDR1 is KGHSH and CDR2 is LQKENI. This CDR3 has 16 amino acids. The CDR3 nucleotides read TGTGCCAGCTCACAAGGACAAGCGGGAGGCAACAATGAGCAGTTCTTC. This codes for CASSQGQAGGNNEQFF.

This chain's CDR3 is CASTQGGANTEAFF. CDR3 bases: TGTGCCAGCACTCAAGGGGGCGCGAACACTGAAGCTTTCTTT. The chain couples TRBV11-3 to TRBJ1-1; the match to TRBD1 covers 7 bases. With V trimmed by 7 bases and J by 1 base, 6 bases remained unmatched. This CDR3 spans 14 amino acids. Per the germline V gene, CDR1 is SGHNT and CDR2 is YENEEA. Complete variable domain (other parts from reference TRBV11-3 and TRBJ1-1): EAGVVQSPRYKIIEKKQPVAFWCNPISGHNTLYWYLQNLGQGPELLIRYENEEAVDDSQLPKDRFSAERLKGVDSTLKIQPAELGDSAVYLCASTQGGANTEAFFGQGTRLTVV.

The chain employs TRBV2 and TRBJ2-5; D is ambiguous. Trimming left V 1 base short and J 7 bases short, with 16 bases between. Looked up from germline, CDR1 is SNHLY and CDR2 is FYNNEI. This CDR3 is 15 amino acids long. The CDR3 DNA is TGTGCCAGCAGTGAAGACATAGGCGGTCCGGGGACCCAGTACTTC. Its translation: CASSEDIGGPGTQYF.

The chain employs TRBV7-2 and TRBJ2-1; D not certain. Per the germline V gene, CDR1 is SGHTA and CDR2 is FQGNSA. V was cut by 3 bases and J by 5 bases, with 5 bases left in between. The length of the CDR3 is 12 residues. The CDR3: CASSFLNNEQFF. Written as DNA, the CDR3 is TGTGCCAGCAGCTTTCTCAACAATGAGCAGTTCTTC.

The chain is built from TRBV19 and TRBJ1-1; a possible D gene is TRBD1 (6 bases). The length of the CDR3 is 14 residues. V lost 6 bases to trimming and J lost 1 base, with 12 bases between them. Germline CDR1 reads LNHDA; CDR2 reads SQIVND (reference sequence). This CDR3 is CASRQTGQNTEAFF. In DNA, the CDR3 is TGTGCCAGTAGACAAACAGGGCAGAACACTGAAGCTTTCTTT. The full variable domain, in which reference TRBV19 and TRBJ1-1 provide the parts outside the CDR3, is DGGITQSPKYLFRKEGQNVTLSCEQNLNHDAMYWYRQDPGQGLRLIYYSQIVNDFQKGDIAEGYSVSREKKESFPLTVTSAQKNPTAFYLCASRQTGQNTEAFFGQGTRLTVV.

The V gene is TRBV15, the J gene TRBJ1-1, with TRBD1 matching 7 bases. Trimming cost V 1 base and J 7 bases; bases outside gene matches: 9. Per germline, CDR1 LNHNV and CDR2 YYDKDF (reference sequence). The CDR3 sequence is 15 residues long. CDR3: CATSRAGQVLLEAFF. CDR3 coding DNA: TGTGCCACCAGCAGAGCAGGACAGGTGCTGCTTGAAGCTTTCTTT.

The chain couples TRBV4-1 to TRBJ2-2; D is perhaps TRBD2 (5 bases). The CDR3 runs 16 residues. In germline, CDR1 is MGHRA, CDR2 YSYEKL. V lost 1 base, J lost 4 bases, and 13 bases lay in between. The CDR3 DNA is TGCGCCAGCAGCCAAGTCCCGCCCCGGGGCACCGGGGAGCTGTTTTTT. Protein sequence: CASSQVPPRGTGELFF.